This T cell receptor (beta chain) comes out of a study of identical twins. The CDR3 is 16 amino acids. V lost 4 bases and J 0 bases, leaving 15 bases between the germline ends. Germline loops: CDR1 SGHRS, CDR2 YFSETQ. TCRdb redid the calling of the 5' RACE reads with MiXCR, one entry per CDR3 protein. The sample shows about 200,000 distinct CDR3 sequences, around a tenth of them seen only once. This clonotype has a handful of counts. This receptor was obtained from a woman aged 18-35 years in good health. The material sequenced was memory (CD45RO+) T cells sorted from blood. The V and J genes are TRBV5-1 and TRBJ2-3; D is unclear. The CDR3 DNA sequence: TGCGCCAGCAGCGACGACACCTTGGGTAGCACAGATACGCAGTATTTT. It translates to CASSDDTLGSTDTQYF.